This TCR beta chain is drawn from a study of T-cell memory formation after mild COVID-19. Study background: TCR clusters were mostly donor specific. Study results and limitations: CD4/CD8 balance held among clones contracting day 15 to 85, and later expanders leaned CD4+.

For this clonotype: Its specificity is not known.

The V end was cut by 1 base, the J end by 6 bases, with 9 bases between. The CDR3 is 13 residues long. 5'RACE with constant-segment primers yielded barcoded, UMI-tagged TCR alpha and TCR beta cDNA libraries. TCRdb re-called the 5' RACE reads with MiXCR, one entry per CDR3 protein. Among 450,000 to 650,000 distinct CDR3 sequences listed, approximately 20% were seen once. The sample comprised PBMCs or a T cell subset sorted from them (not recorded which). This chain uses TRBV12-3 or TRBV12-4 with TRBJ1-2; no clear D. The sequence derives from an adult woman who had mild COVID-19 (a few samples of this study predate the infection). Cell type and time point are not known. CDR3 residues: CASSLEGENGYTF. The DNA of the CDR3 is TGTGCCAGCAGTTTAGAGGGTGAAAATGGCTACACCTTC.